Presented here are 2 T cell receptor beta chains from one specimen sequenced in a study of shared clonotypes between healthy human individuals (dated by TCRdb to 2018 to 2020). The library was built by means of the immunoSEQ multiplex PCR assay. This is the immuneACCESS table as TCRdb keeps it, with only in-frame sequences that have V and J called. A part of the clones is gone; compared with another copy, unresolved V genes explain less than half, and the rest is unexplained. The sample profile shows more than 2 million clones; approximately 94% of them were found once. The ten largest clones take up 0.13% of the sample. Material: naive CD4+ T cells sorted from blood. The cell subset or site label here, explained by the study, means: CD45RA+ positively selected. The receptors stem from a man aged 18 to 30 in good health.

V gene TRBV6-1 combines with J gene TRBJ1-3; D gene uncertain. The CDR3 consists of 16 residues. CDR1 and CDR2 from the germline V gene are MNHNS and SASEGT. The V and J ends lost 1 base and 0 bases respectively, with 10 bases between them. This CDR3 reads CASSEERVFSGNTIYF. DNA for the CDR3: TGTGCCAGCAGTGAAGAACGGGTATTCTCTGGAAACACCATATATTTT.

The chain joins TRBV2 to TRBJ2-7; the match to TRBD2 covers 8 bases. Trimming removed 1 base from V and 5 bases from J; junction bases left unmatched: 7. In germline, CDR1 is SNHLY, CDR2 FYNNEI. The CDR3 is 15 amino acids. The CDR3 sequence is CASSEGSGRTDEQYF. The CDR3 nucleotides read TGTGCCAGCAGTGAAGGGAGCGGGAGAACGGACGAGCAGTACTTC.